These 28 T cell receptor beta chains were all obtained from the same sample, sequenced in a study of regulatory T cells in long-lasting Graves disease. Relying on iRepertoire HTBI primers and Arm-PCR of CDR3 regions, the team built TCR beta libraries. Using its own MiXCR run on the multiplex PCR reads, TCRdb lists one record per CDR3 protein. The table has over 250,000 distinct CDR3 sequences, 22% seen once; the top ten hold approximately 60%. Time point described: persistent/refractory GD, antithyroid drugs over 5 years with positive TRAb. Generation of the TCR library employed RNA extracted from PBMCs. The starting material was peripheral blood mononuclear cells (PBMCs), obtained when the disease was refractory, from a patient treated with antithyroid drugs. The receptors come from a female donor with Graves disease.

The rearrangement uses TRBV20-1 and TRBJ2-7, with no clear D. CDR1 is DFQATT, CDR2 SNEGSKA, per germline (reference sequence). Trimming pared 0 bases from V and 3 bases from J, leaving 24 bases between. CDR3 size: 18 residues. The CDR3 sequence is CSARDRVKLQHPNYEQYF. The CDR3 DNA is TGCAGTGCTAGAGACCGAGTTAAACTGCAGCACCCTAACTACGAGCAGTACTTC.

The CDR3 sequence is CASSWKVADTQYF. In DNA form, the CDR3 reads TGTGCCAGCAGCTGGAAGGTGGCAGATACGCAGTATTTT. The gene calls are TRBV11-1 and TRBJ2-3; D is undetermined. Trimming left V 4 bases short and J 4 bases short, with 9 bases between. The CDR3 runs 13 residues. Germline V gives CDR1 SGHAT, CDR2 FQDESV (reference sequence).

The chain uses TRBV6-2 or TRBV6-3 and TRBJ1-1; possible D gene TRBD1, 6 bases. Trimming stripped 7 bases from V and 8 bases from J, with 17 bases between. Germline V gene lookup returns CDR1 MNHEY and CDR2 SVGEGT. There are 13 residues in the CDR3. As DNA, the CDR3 is TGTGCCAGCATCGGAGACAGGCTGGGGGAAGCTTTCTTT. This translates into CASIGDRLGEAFF.

This clonotype appeared a few times. The chain employs TRBV6-9 and TRBJ1-5; D uncertain. Deletions cut 0 bases from V and 0 bases from J, with 6 bases between. The CDR3 has 15 residues. Germline CDR1 and CDR2: MNHGY and SVAAGI. The DNA of the CDR3 is TGTGCCAGCAGTTATTCCGTTTATAGCAATCAGCCCCAGCATTTT. Translation: CASSYSVYSNQPQHF.

This clonotype was counted at least ten times. This chain uses TRBV20-1 with TRBJ1-1; D call uncertain. V lost 5 bases to trimming and J lost 9 bases, with 13 bases between them. The CDR3 has 11 amino acids. CDR1 and CDR2 (germline): DFQATT, SNEGSKA (reference sequence). The CDR3 region has the DNA TGCAGTGCTGGTTCCGACGAGCAAGCTTTCTTT. The encoded protein is CSAGSDEQAFF.

This clonotype was seen ten or more times. This sequence joins TRBV12-3 or TRBV12-4 and TRBJ1-5; tentatively, D is TRBD1 (5 bases). The CDR3 sequence is 17 residues long. The ends were cut back, 9 bases at V and 0 bases at J, with 21 bases in the middle. CDR3 sequence: CASQTLTEYYSNQPQHF. The CDR3, as DNA: TGTGCCAGTCAAACATTGACAGAGTACTATAGCAATCAGCCCCAGCATTTT.

This rearrangement joins TRBV29-1 to TRBJ2-7, with TRBD2 as a possible D gene (5 bases). Germline V gene lookup returns CDR1 SQVTM and CDR2 ANQGSEA. The V end was cut by 7 bases, the J end by 5 bases, with 15 bases between. The CDR3 totals 12 residues. CDR3 protein: CSAGIANHEQYF. The CDR3 DNA sequence: TGCAGCGCCGGGATCGCTAATCACGAGCAGTACTTC.

The DNA of the CDR3 is TGCAGCGTTGAAGTCAATGGGCGGGAGAGCTACGAGCAGTACTTC. It is translated as CSVEVNGRESYEQYF. This sequence joins TRBV29-1 and TRBJ2-7, with 7 bases that match TRBD2. CDR3 length: 15 amino acids. The V and J ends lost 1 base and 3 bases, in that order; junction bases with no gene match: 9. Germline V gives CDR1 SQVTM, CDR2 ANQGSEA.

This clonotype was found many times. The CDR3 sequence is CASSLELAGAYEQYF. The CDR3, as DNA: TGTGCCAGCAGCTTAGAACTAGCGGGAGCCTACGAGCAGTACTTC. The rearrangement links TRBV7-2 to TRBJ2-7; TRBD2 matches 11 bases. This CDR3 contains 15 residues. Germline V CDR1 and CDR2: SGHTA, FQGNSA. With 1 base clipped from V and 2 bases from J, the junction kept 1 base outside the gene matches.

The chain couples TRBV5-5 to TRBJ1-5; D gene uncertain. The CDR3 is 17 residues long. Trimming shortened V by 0 bases and J by 4 bases, and 17 bases separated the two germline ends. Germline V gene data show CDR1 as SGHKS and CDR2 as YYEKEE (reference sequence). This CDR3 is CASSLGSTYEGNQPQHF. The CDR3 coding sequence is TGTGCCAGCAGCTTGGGATCCACCTATGAGGGAAATCAGCCCCAGCATTTT.

This chain connects TRBV4-1 to TRBJ2-1; D ambiguous. Trimming stripped 1 base from V and 7 bases from J, with 5 bases between. Germline V CDR1 and CDR2: MGHRA, YSYEKL. This CDR3 has 12 amino acids. The CDR3 sequence is CASSQVRNEQFF. CDR3 coding DNA: TGCGCCAGCAGCCAAGTAAGGAATGAGCAGTTCTTC.

This clonotype occurred many times. This chain links TRBV20-1 with TRBJ1-5, with D possibly TRBD1 on 6 matching bases. Germline V lookup: CDR1 DFQATT, CDR2 SNEGSKA (reference sequence). Trimming removed 0 bases at V and 0 bases at J, with 15 bases between. CDR3 size: 17 residues. The CDR3: CSAREDLRTDSNQPQHF. The CDR3, as DNA: TGCAGTGCTAGAGAGGACTTACGGACAGATAGCAATCAGCCCCAGCATTTT.

This clonotype was seen repeatedly, ten times or more. The chain employs TRBV7-2 and TRBJ2-7; D is unclear. Germline V gene sequence: CDR1 SGHTA, CDR2 FQGNSA. The CDR3 runs to 14 residues. V lost 1 base to trimming and J lost 3 bases, with 10 bases between them. CDR3 loop: CASSLGVGLYEQYF. The CDR3 DNA is TGTGCCAGCAGCTTAGGGGTGGGCCTCTACGAGCAGTACTTC.

V gene TRBV10-3 combines with J gene TRBJ2-7; D might be TRBD1 (6 bases). The CDR3 covers 14 residues. Deletions cut 4 bases from V and 5 bases from J, with 15 bases between. Germline CDR1 and CDR2: ENHRY and SYGVKD. This CDR3 reads CAISGGQGINEQYF. The CDR3 region has the DNA TGTGCCATCAGTGGAGGTCAGGGGATCAACGAGCAGTACTTC.

About this clonotype itself: A far larger clone is only one base removed, so a read error is likely. The chain combines TRBV28 with TRBJ2-1; D ambiguous. The tail of the sequence fits TRBJ2-5 better, so the J call may be wrong. Germline-derived CDR1 and CDR2 are MDHEN and SYDVKM. The CDR3 is 14 amino acids. The CDR3 nucleotides read TGTGCCAGCAGTTCGATAGGGTGGGGAGAGACCCAGTACTTC. The encoded protein is CASSSIGWGETQYF.

This clonotype was recorded a few times. One junction end does not reproduce the germline sequence, and a read error may be involved. The J gene is TRBJ2-5, the V gene TRBV29-1, with D hard to call. The CDR3 runs 10 residues. Germline lookup yields CDR1 SQVTM and CDR2 ANQGSEA. The CDR3 nucleotides are TGCAGCGCCCAAGAGGAGACCCAGTGCTTC. Amino acids: CSAQEETQCF.

V and J are TRBV20-1 and TRBJ2-7; maybe TRBD2 (5 bases). Germline CDR1 reads DFQATT; CDR2 reads SNEGSKA (reference sequence). The CDR3 length is 13 residues. Trimming cost V 7 bases and J 0 bases, with 13 bases left between them. CDR3 in DNA: TGCAGTGTCCCCGGGATTAGCTCCTACGAGCAGTACTTC. It translates to CSVPGISSYEQYF.

Comments on this clonotype: The DNA is left out, because the CDR3 cannot be placed on it with certainty; the CDR3 is given as TCRdb lists it. The V call is TRBV7-2, the J call TRBJ2-5. The CDR3 numbers 14 amino acids, ends counted. The V gene's germline CDR1 is SGHTA and CDR2 FQGNSA. CDR3 protein: CASSLSLYQETQCF.

The CDR3 DNA reads as TGTGCCAGCAGCTTGACAGGGGGCGCATTCGACGAGCAGTACTTC. This codes for CASSLTGGAFDEQYF. The chain uses TRBV5-6 and TRBJ2-7; 9 nucleotides agree with TRBD1. This CDR3 comprises 15 residues. V gave up 1 base and J gave up 5 bases; unmatched junction bases: 7. Germline CDR1 is SGHDT and CDR2 is YYEEEE.

Notes on this clonotype: This may come from a read error, since a much larger clone is one base off. This sequence joins TRBV18 and TRBJ2-7, with D possibly TRBD2 on 6 matching bases. The CDR3 totals 14 residues. Germline lookup yields CDR1 KGHSH and CDR2 LQKENI. DNA for the CDR3: TGTGCCAGCCCACCGGAAAGGGGACTGTACGAGCAGTACTTC. This gives the protein CASPPERGLYEQYF.

J is TRBJ2-7 and V is TRBV6-2 or TRBV6-3, with D uncertain. The CDR3 spans 11 residues. From germline, CDR1 is MNHEY and CDR2 SVGEGT. With 10 bases removed from V and 2 bases from J, the gap between germline ends came to 9 bases. The CDR3 bases are TGTGCCACCGCTACTCCCTACGAGCAGTACTTC. Its protein is CATATPYEQYF.

Turning to this clonotype: A much larger clone lies one base from this, so it may be a read error. This rearrangement joins TRBV7-2 to TRBJ1-5; TRBD1 might be the D (6 bases). The V end was cut by 4 bases, the J end by 6 bases, with 7 bases between. CDR3 length: 12 amino acids. Germline CDR1 reads SGHTA; CDR2 reads FQGNSA. The CDR3 spells CASSSGVQPQHF. The CDR3 coding sequence is TGTGCCAGCAGCTCAGGGGTTCAGCCCCAGCATTTT.

The sample holds many counts of this clonotype. CDR3 in DNA: TGTGCCAGCAGCTCCCCCGGGACTAGTGAGACCCAGTACTTC. It codes for CASSSPGTSETQYF. The chain combines TRBV3-1 with TRBJ2-5, with TRBD2 identical over 8 bases. CDR1 is LGHDT and CDR2 is YNNKEL in the germline V gene (reference sequence). The junction had 7 bases not matched to a gene; V was cut back by 5 bases and J by 5 bases. This CDR3 region has 14 residues.

The genes are TRBV28 and TRBJ2-6; D is possibly TRBD1 (6 bases). There are 15 residues in the CDR3. Germline V gene lookup returns CDR1 MDHEN and CDR2 SYDVKM. V gave up 6 bases and J gave up 2 bases, with 11 bases separating them. CDR3 sequence reads: CASSSPGAGANVLTF. CDR3 sequence (DNA): TGTGCCAGCAGCTCCCCAGGGGCTGGGGCCAACGTCCTGACTTTC.

The rearrangement links TRBV11-2 to TRBJ1-4; D is uncertain. This CDR3 spans 19 amino acids. Germline CDR1 and CDR2: SGHAT and FQNNGV. V lost 5 bases to trimming and J lost 3 bases, with 25 bases between them. CDR3 region: CASSPQDYIRNPANEKLFF. The DNA for the CDR3 is TGTGCCAGCAGCCCGCAAGATTACATAAGAAACCCAGCTAATGAAAAACTGTTTTTT.

The sample holds many counts of this clonotype. CDR3 loop: CASSASGGPTYEQYF. CDR3 nucleotide sequence: TGTGCCAGCAGCGCTAGCGGAGGACCAACCTACGAGCAGTACTTC. The chain couples TRBV7-3 to TRBJ2-7, with 7 bases identical to TRBD2. The CDR3 runs to 15 residues. V shed 5 bases, J shed 2 bases, and the junction held 9 bases outside the gene matches. Germline V gene sequence: CDR1 SGHTA, CDR2 FQGTGA.

V is TRBV12-3 or TRBV12-4 and J is TRBJ2-3; D may correspond to TRBD1 or TRBD2 (5 bases each). The CDR3 extends over 13 amino acids. Trimming pared 5 bases from V and 6 bases from J, leaving 12 bases between. CDR3 amino acids: CASSPGPLDTQYF. The CDR3 DNA reads as TGTGCCAGCAGTCCGGGGCCGCTGGATACGCAGTATTTT.

This clonotype came up many times. CDR3 protein: CSARDPTTVNYGYTF. CDR3 bases: TGCAGTGCTAGAGATCCAACGACAGTCAACTATGGCTACACCTTC. The chain combines TRBV20-1 with TRBJ1-2, with a tentative D call TRBD1 (5 bases). Trimming stripped 0 bases from V and 2 bases from J, with 13 bases between. Per germline, CDR1 DFQATT and CDR2 SNEGSKA (reference sequence). The CDR3 has 15 amino acids.